These 27 T cell receptor beta chains were all obtained from the same sample, sequenced in a study of shared clonotypes between healthy human individuals. The protocol was immunoSEQ multiplex PCR, while the TCRdb copy is restricted to in-frame clones and leaves out a portion. The table has about 1 million clones, about 75% seen once. Sequenced sample: memory CD4+ T cells sorted from blood. Subset of the sample: CD45RA-negative fraction. These receptors were taken from a man aged 18 to 30 in good health.

This chain connects TRBV14 to TRBJ2-1; 8 nucleotides line up with TRBD1. CDR1 is SGHDN, CDR2 FVKESK, per germline. CDR3 size: 15 residues. V was pared by 4 bases and J by 7 bases, with 9 bases of the junction left unmatched. CDR3 sequence (DNA): TGTGCCAGCAGCCGGCCGGGACAGGCAAAAAATGAGCAGTTCTTC. Amino acids: CASSRPGQAKNEQFF.

The chain combines TRBV7-2 with TRBJ2-3, with TRBD2 matching over 12 bases. The CDR3 loop spans 16 amino acids. The germline V gene has CDR1 SGHTA and CDR2 FQGNSA. The V gene end was trimmed by 2 bases and the J gene end by 6 bases; junction bases not matched to a gene: 6. CDR3 sequence reads: CASSLLGLAGGDTQYF. CDR3 sequence (DNA): TGTGCCAGCAGCTTACTGGGACTAGCGGGTGGGGATACGCAGTATTTT.

The CDR3 DNA reads as TGTGCCAGCAATCCGGGACAGGGGGCCTACGAGCAGTACTTC. This sequence encodes CASNPGQGAYEQYF. The gene calls are TRBV6-5 and TRBJ2-7, with 11 bases fitting TRBD1. Germline values: CDR1 MNHEY, CDR2 SVGAGI. Trimming removed 7 bases from V and 2 bases from J; junction bases left unmatched: 4. This CDR3 is built from 14 residues.

The chain recombines TRBV15 with TRBJ2-1; tentatively, D is TRBD2 (6 bases). The CDR3 spans 15 residues. Germline V gives CDR1 LNHNV, CDR2 YYDKDF (reference sequence). Trimming left V 6 bases short and J 1 base short, with 13 bases between. The CDR3 is CATRGLQPSYNEQFF. DNA for the CDR3: TGTGCCACCAGAGGACTACAACCGTCCTACAATGAGCAGTTCTTC.

The chain recombines TRBV7-3 with TRBJ2-6; D is possibly TRBD2 (6 bases). The V gene's germline CDR1 is SGHTA and CDR2 FQGTGA. The CDR3 is 15 amino acids. V lost 7 bases and J lost 1, with 11 bases in between. CDR3 in DNA: TGTGCCAGCAAAACAGGAGGGTCTGGGGCCAACGTCCTGACTTTC. Translation: CASKTGGSGANVLTF.

This chain links TRBV6-1 with TRBJ2-7; D remains unclear. The CDR3 covers 13 residues. Trimming removed 1 base at V and 2 bases at J, with 6 bases between. Per germline, CDR1 MNHNS and CDR2 SASEGT. CDR3 nucleotides: TGTGCCAGCAGTGAAGACACAGCCTACGAGCAGTACTTC. This sequence encodes CASSEDTAYEQYF.

A few counts support this clone. Other DNA sequences in this sample translate to the same CDR3. V gene TRBV5-4 combines with J gene TRBJ2-7, with TRBD1 matching over 8 bases. The CDR3 spans 13 residues. The germline V gene encodes CDR1 SGHNT and CDR2 YYREEE (reference sequence). The junction had 4 bases not matched to a gene; V was cut back by 4 bases and J by 4 bases. Written as DNA, the CDR3 is TGTGCCAGCAGCAGGGACAGGCCGTACGAGCAGTACTTC. It codes for CASSRDRPYEQYF.

This clone was picked up a small number of times. This sequence joins TRBV2 and TRBJ1-1, with a weak D call TRBD1 (5 bases). The CDR3 length is 15 residues. The V gene lost 5 bases and the J gene lost 4 bases, with 17 bases spanning the gap. Looked up from germline, CDR1 is SNHLY and CDR2 is FYNNEI. The CDR3 spells CASSPRWGSGTEAFF. CDR3 in DNA: TGTGCCAGCAGTCCAAGGTGGGGGTCGGGCACTGAAGCTTTCTTT.

This clone occurred a few times. The chain employs TRBV18 and TRBJ1-2; D ambiguous. Looked up from germline, CDR1 is KGHSH and CDR2 is LQKENI. This CDR3 region has 13 residues. V gave up 3 bases and J gave up 5 bases, with 10 bases separating them. The CDR3 here is CASSPGLEYGYTF. CDR3 in DNA: TGTGCCAGCTCACCGGGGTTGGAATATGGCTACACCTTC. The whole variable domain, remainder taken from reference TRBV18 and TRBJ1-2, is NAGVMQNPRHLVRRRGQEARLRCSPMKGHSHVYWYRQLPEEGLKFMVYLQKENIIDESGMPKERFSAEFPKEGPSILRIQQVVRGDSAAYFCASSPGLEYGYTFGSGTRLTVV.

CDR3 loop: CASSARDGSSYEQYF. CDR3 DNA sequence: TGTGCCAGCAGCGCTCGGGACGGTAGCTCCTACGAGCAGTACTTC. The chain couples TRBV7-8 to TRBJ2-7; either TRBD1 or TRBD2 may supply D (5 bases each). Trimming took 5 bases from V and 0 from J, leaving 14 bases between them. The CDR3 is 15 amino acids. CDR1 and CDR2 from the germline V gene are SGHVS and FQNEAQ.

The chain uses TRBV30 and TRBJ1-3; D is unresolved. Germline V lookup: CDR1 GTSNPN, CDR2 SVGIG (reference sequence). The CDR3 covers 13 residues. With 2 bases removed from V and 8 bases from J, the gap between germline ends came to 13 bases. CDR3 nucleotide sequence: TGTGCCTGGAGTCCTACTCCGGGTCACACCATATATTTT. Its translation: CAWSPTPGHTIYF.

Here the CDR3 reads CASSPSQDRGINGNTIYF. The CDR3 DNA is TGTGCCAGCAGCCCGTCCCAGGACAGGGGGATAAATGGAAACACCATATATTTT. The J gene is TRBJ1-3, the V gene TRBV7-8; 10 bases fit TRBD1. Germline assignment: CDR1 SGHVS and CDR2 FQNEAQ. This CDR3 has 18 residues. After removal of 5 bases from V and 3 bases from J, the junction contained 13 bases not matched to a gene. The entire variable domain, with the rest obtained from reference TRBV7-8 and TRBJ1-3, is as follows: GAGVSQSPRYKVAKRGQDVALRCDPISGHVSLFWYQQALGQGPEFLTYFQNEAQLDKSGLPSDRFFAERPEGSVSTLKIQRTQQEDSAVYLCASSPSQDRGINGNTIYFGEGSWLTVV.

The chain uses TRBV6-1 and TRBJ2-1; 11 bases are shared with TRBD2. With V trimmed by 0 bases and J by 3 bases, 10 bases remained unmatched. The germline gives CDR1 MNHNS, CDR2 SASEGT. The CDR3 covers 19 residues. CDR3 nucleotides: TGTGCCAGCAGTGAAGCTGGTCTCATAGCGGGGGGGTACTACAATGAGCAGTTCTTC. As protein: CASSEAGLIAGGYYNEQFF.

The chain joins TRBV21-1 to TRBJ2-2; the D call of TRBD2 is as the table states it, not checked on the DNA. TRBV21-1 is noted as a pseudogene. This CDR3 is built from 15 residues. The chain's CDR3 is CASSKARGNTGELFF. CDR3 nucleotides: TGTGCCAGCAGCAAAGCGCGTGGGAACACCGGGGAGCTGTTTTTT.

The rearrangement links TRBV5-6 to TRBJ1-4; no firm D call. The germline gives CDR1 SGHDT, CDR2 YYEEEE. CDR3 size: 16 residues. Trimming shortened V by 4 bases and J by 8 bases, and 21 bases separated the two germline ends. The CDR3 spells CASSRRTERIGEKLFF. CDR3 nucleotides: TGTGCCAGCAGCCGTAGAACAGAGAGGATAGGAGAAAAACTGTTTTTT.

The sample holds one count of this clone. At one end the junction does not follow the germline gene, possibly because of a read error. The chain links TRBV7-7 to TRBJ2-5; D possibly uses TRBD1 or TRBD2 (6 bases each). Germline V gene lookup returns CDR1 SSHAT and CDR2 FNYEAQ (reference sequence). The CDR3 contains 15 residues. CDR3 coding DNA: TGTGCTAGCAGCTTGATGGGGGGCTCACAAGAGACCCAGTACTTC. This codes for CASSLMGGSQETQYF.

Concerning this clone: Other nucleotide sequences from this sample produce the same CDR3. The chain employs TRBV7-2 and TRBJ2-7; TRBD1 aligns across 7 bases. With 4 bases clipped from V and 0 bases from J, the junction kept 3 bases outside the gene matches. Looked up from germline, CDR1 is SGHTA and CDR2 is FQGNSA. CDR3 length equals 14 residues. CDR3 region: CASSWTGVSYEQYF. The CDR3 DNA reads as TGTGCCAGCAGCTGGACAGGAGTCTCCTACGAGCAGTACTTC.

Details on this clone: The sample contains more than one DNA sequence encoding this CDR3. The genes are TRBV9 and TRBJ2-7; 8 nucleotides line up with TRBD1. Looked up from germline, CDR1 is SGDLS and CDR2 is YYNGEE. The CDR3 is 15 amino acids. V lost 0 bases and J lost 0; bases outside the gene matches: 2. CDR3 coding DNA: TGTGCCAGCAGCGTAGGAGGGACAGGCTCCTACGAGCAGTACTTC. This sequence encodes CASSVGGTGSYEQYF.

The rearrangement links TRBV6-1 to TRBJ2-5; 8 nucleotides line up with TRBD1. There are 14 residues in the CDR3. The germline CDR1 and CDR2 sequences are MNHNS and SASEGT. Trimming removed 4 bases from V and 4 bases from J; junction bases left unmatched: 5. The CDR3 loop is CASSVGQGRETQYF. The CDR3 nucleotides read TGTGCCAGCAGTGTCGGACAGGGTAGAGAGACCCAGTACTTC.

The chain links TRBV5-1 to TRBJ2-3; 8 nucleotides line up with TRBD2. Germline V lookup: CDR1 SGHRS, CDR2 YFSETQ. With 4 bases clipped from V and 5 bases from J, the junction kept 9 bases outside the gene matches. CDR3 length equals 15 residues. The CDR3 DNA reads TGCGCCAGCAGCCCGGGACTAGGGCTCCAAGATACGCAGTATTTT. It specifies CASSPGLGLQDTQYF.

V and J are TRBV30 and TRBJ1-2; D is possibly TRBD1 (6 bases). The CDR3 runs to 14 residues. Germline values: CDR1 GTSNPN, CDR2 SVGIG (reference sequence). V lost 4 bases and J lost 4, with 16 bases in between. CDR3 in DNA: TGTGCCTGGATAGAAGGGGGGCGGTCCTATGGCTACACCTTC. Translation: CAWIEGGRSYGYTF.

The chain recombines TRBV5-4 with TRBJ1-1; D is unresolved. V lost 2 bases and J 0 bases, leaving 5 bases between the germline ends. The CDR3 covers 13 residues. Germline lookup yields CDR1 SGHNT and CDR2 YYREEE (reference sequence). The CDR3 protein is CASSFQVNTEAFF. The CDR3 bases are TGTGCCAGCAGCTTTCAGGTGAACACTGAAGCTTTCTTT.

This clone was observed a handful of times. J is TRBJ2-4 and V is TRBV6-1; a possible D gene is TRBD1 (5 bases). The V end lost 4 bases, the J end lost 3 bases, and 10 bases lay between the germline ends. This CDR3 spans 14 amino acids. Looked up from germline, CDR1 is MNHNS and CDR2 is SASEGT. The CDR3 DNA is TGTGCCAGCAGTGCCGACAGCCTCAAAAACATTCAGTACTTC. This gives the protein CASSADSLKNIQYF.

The V call is TRBV10-3, the J call TRBJ2-5; unclear D gene. The CDR3 extends over 15 amino acids. The germline V gene has CDR1 ENHRY and CDR2 SYGVKD. Trimming took off 0 bases at V and 2 bases at J, with 10 bases between the two ends. The CDR3 DNA reads TGTGCCATCAGTGAGTCGCCTAGAGGACAAGAGACCCAGTACTTC. Amino acid sequence: CAISESPRGQETQYF.

This clone was detected only a few times. The chain employs TRBV7-9 and TRBJ1-2, with 7 bases identical to TRBD1. The V segment lost 5 bases and the J segment 10 bases; nucleotides outside the gene matches: 10. The CDR3 loop spans 13 amino acids. Germline CDR1 reads SEHNR; CDR2 reads FQNEAQ (reference sequence). In DNA form, the CDR3 reads TGTGCCAGCAGCCCCCAGGGGGGCGAAGACTACACCTTC. Translated: CASSPQGGEDYTF.

This clone was seen a handful of times. The sample carries other DNA sequences with the same CDR3. The gene calls are TRBV30 and TRBJ1-2, with TRBD1 matching 9 bases. The CDR3 consists of 12 residues. CDR1 is GTSNPN and CDR2 is SVGIG in the germline V gene (reference sequence). V trimming: 3 bases; J trimming: 6 bases; junction bases outside the gene matches: 2. For the CDR3, the DNA is TGTGCCTGGAGCGGACAGGGGCATGGCTACACCTTC. This translates into CAWSGQGHGYTF.

The V and J genes are TRBV5-4 and TRBJ1-1; tentatively, D is TRBD1 (6 bases). Germline V gene lookup returns CDR1 SGHNT and CDR2 YYREEE (reference sequence). Deletions cut 6 bases from V and 1 base from J, with 16 bases between. The CDR3 extends over 15 amino acids. DNA of the CDR3: TGTGCCAGCACCTCGGGGGGGCCGACGAACACTGAAGCTTTCTTT. Protein: CASTSGGPTNTEAFF. Based on the CDR3 plus reference TRBV5-4 and TRBJ1-1, the full variable domain is ETGVTQSPTHLIKTRGQQVTLRCSSQSGHNTVSWYQQALGQGPQFIFQYYREEENGRGNFPPRFSGLQFPNYSSELNVNALELDDSALYLCASTSGGPTNTEAFFGQGTRLTVV.